The 32 T cell receptor beta chains reported below all come from one sample, sequenced in a study of CD8+ T cells in alopecia areata. The treatment denotes: oral pan-JAK inhibitor, 5-10 mg twice daily. In each case, RNA was isolated and then reverse transcribed into cDNA as the sequencing template. The assay was immunoSEQ multiplex PCR, and TCRdb's table has in-frame clones only and misses some. The sample has 210,000 or so clones; 66% are singletons. Sequenced material: CD4+ T cells sorted from blood, taken at approximately week 42, from a patient treated with tofacitinib. The origin of the receptors is a human donor with alopecia areata.

This clone has a handful of counts. The rearrangement joins TRBV11-2 to TRBJ2-2, with D perhaps matching TRBD1 (5 bases). V dropped 5 bases and J dropped 5 bases, with 24 bases sitting between them. Per the germline V gene, CDR1 is SGHAT and CDR2 is FQNNGV. The length of the CDR3 is 18 residues. This chain's CDR3 is CASSPPPGKSVLTGELFF. The CDR3 coding sequence is TGTGCCAGCAGCCCTCCCCCAGGGAAATCCGTTCTGACCGGGGAGCTGTTTTTT.

The rearrangement uses TRBV18 and TRBJ2-7; D gene ambiguous. The CDR3 is made up of 13 amino acids. V gave up 3 bases and J gave up 6 bases, with 12 bases separating them. Germline V gene sequence: CDR1 KGHSH, CDR2 LQKENI. CDR3 residues: CASSPINSIEQYF. The CDR3 bases are TGTGCCAGCTCACCCATTAACAGTATCGAGCAGTACTTC. The full variable domain, with the rest looked up from reference TRBV18 and TRBJ2-7, is NAGVMQNPRHLVRRRGQEARLRCSPMKGHSHVYWYRQLPEEGLKFMVYLQKENIIDESGMPKERFSAEFPKEGPSILRIQQVVRGDSAAYFCASSPINSIEQYFGPGTRLTVT.

V usage is TRBV29-1 and J usage is TRBJ1-5; D gene uncertain. Germline lookup yields CDR1 SQVTM and CDR2 ANQGSEA. The CDR3 is 12 residues long. The germline V and J ends were trimmed by 4 bases and 6 bases, with 10 bases remaining between them. CDR3 bases: TGCAGCGTTGTAGAGTTTGGTCAGCCCCAGCATTTT. It codes for CSVVEFGQPQHF.

This clone was seen once. The chain combines TRBV7-6 with TRBJ2-2, with 7 bases lining up with TRBD1. The V gene end was trimmed by 5 bases and the J gene end by 5 bases; junction bases not matched to a gene: 5. The CDR3 has 14 residues. The germline V gene encodes CDR1 SGHVS and CDR2 FNYEAQ. The CDR3 here is CASSPTGVTGELFF. DNA of the CDR3: TGTGCCAGCAGCCCAACAGGGGTAACCGGGGAGCTGTTTTTT.

The chain couples TRBV29-1 to TRBJ1-1; 7 positions agree with TRBD1. Germline values: CDR1 SQVTM, CDR2 ANQGSEA. This CDR3 is built from 13 residues. Losses at the gene ends were 5 bases for V and 3 bases for J; bases not matched to a gene: 6. CDR3 loop: CSVTDRVDTEAFF. The CDR3, as DNA: TGCAGCGTTACCGACAGGGTGGACACTGAAGCTTTCTTT.

This clone came up once. The CDR3 spells CASSSGQNEQYF. The DNA for the CDR3 is TGTGCCAGCAGCTCAGGACAGAACGAGCAGTACTTC. This rearrangement joins TRBV7-3 to TRBJ2-7, with TRBD1 as a possible D gene (6 bases). The CDR3 sequence is 12 residues long. V lost 4 bases and J 5 bases, leaving 9 bases between the germline ends. Looked up from germline, CDR1 is SGHTA and CDR2 is FQGTGA.

The V gene is TRBV29-1, the J gene TRBJ2-7, with 7 bases that match TRBD2. J gave up 2 bases and V 2 bases, and 3 bases lay outside the gene matches. CDR3 length equals 13 residues. Per germline, CDR1 SQVTM and CDR2 ANQGSEA. CDR3 sequence: CSVEFGGTYEQYF. CDR3 in DNA: TGCAGCGTTGAATTCGGGGGGACCTACGAGCAGTACTTC.

This chain joins TRBV6-1 and TRBJ1-5, with D maybe TRBD1 (5 bases). Trimming removed 6 bases from V and 3 bases from J, with 18 bases in between. The CDR3 extends over 16 amino acids. Germline CDR1 MNHNS, CDR2 SASEGT. The DNA for the CDR3 is TGTGCCAGCAGCGAAACAACGGGGCTATCCAATCAGCCCCAGCATTTT. It encodes CASSETTGLSNQPQHF.

J is TRBJ2-7 and V is TRBV7-2; no reliable D call. The germline gives CDR1 SGHTA, CDR2 FQGNSA. The ends were cut back, 5 bases at V and 0 bases at J, with 8 bases in the middle. This CDR3 comprises 13 residues. CDR3 coding DNA: TGTGCCAGCAGCCGGACGCGCTCCTACGAGCAGTACTTC. Translating it yields CASSRTRSYEQYF.

The chain uses TRBV30 and TRBJ1-2; 7 bases match TRBD1. The germline CDR1 and CDR2 sequences are GTSNPN and SVGIG (reference sequence). CDR3 length: 14 residues. Unmatched junction bases numbered 7, after V lost 0 bases and J lost 6 bases. This chain's CDR3 is CAWSVRQGVDGYTF. The CDR3 nucleotides are TGTGCCTGGAGTGTACGACAGGGAGTAGATGGCTACACCTTC.

The chain employs TRBV30 and TRBJ2-5; D possibly corresponds to TRBD2 (7 bases). CDR3 length: 17 amino acids. Between the trimmed V and J ends, which lost 1 base and 2 bases, there was a span of 20 bases. Germline assignment: CDR1 GTSNPN and CDR2 SVGIG (reference sequence). The CDR3 DNA sequence: TGTGCCTGGAGTGGAATGTGGGGGGGCCCGGTACAAGAGACCCAGTACTTC. Its translation: CAWSGMWGGPVQETQYF.

The rearrangement links TRBV2 to TRBJ1-5, with 11 bases fitting TRBD1. The CDR3 extends over 14 amino acids. The germline CDR1 and CDR2 sequences are SNHLY and FYNNEI. The V segment lost 7 bases and the J segment 6 bases; nucleotides outside the gene matches: 5. CDR3 amino acids: CASTGQGAGQPQHF. The CDR3, as DNA: TGTGCCAGCACCGGACAGGGGGCTGGTCAGCCCCAGCATTTT.

The chain couples TRBV7-2 to TRBJ2-5, with 11 positions matching TRBD2. The CDR3 is 16 residues long. Germline loops: CDR1 SGHTA, CDR2 FQGNSA. With V trimmed by 6 bases and J by 5 bases, 11 bases remained unmatched. The CDR3 bases are TGTGCCAGCAGGCCCCAACTAGCGGGGGAGGGGGAGACCCAGTACTTC. Encoded protein: CASRPQLAGEGETQYF.

V and J are TRBV29-1 and TRBJ1-2; D uncertain. Between the trimmed V and J ends, which lost 7 bases and 7 bases, there was a span of 13 bases. From germline, CDR1 is SQVTM and CDR2 ANQGSEA. The CDR3 totals 11 residues. The CDR3 protein is CSGWELFGYTF. The CDR3 nucleotides are TGCAGCGGCTGGGAGCTATTTGGCTACACCTTC. Based on the CDR3 plus reference TRBV29-1 and TRBJ1-2, the full variable domain is SAVISQKPSRDICQRGTSLTIQCQVDSQVTMMFWYRQQPGQSLTLIATANQGSEATYESGFVIDKFPISRPNLTFSTLTVSNMSPEDSSIYLCSGWELFGYTFGSGTRLTVV.

V is TRBV7-9 and J is TRBJ1-1; the D is unclear. Germline V gene data show CDR1 as SEHNR and CDR2 as FQNEAQ (reference sequence). V was pared by 5 bases and J by 2 bases, with 18 bases between. This CDR3 is built from 16 residues. The CDR3 reads CASSTETRRLNTEAFF. The CDR3 region has the DNA TGTGCCAGCAGCACCGAGACACGGCGGTTAAACACTGAAGCTTTCTTT.

The V and J genes are TRBV29-1 and TRBJ2-2; 9 bases are a match to TRBD1. The CDR3 sequence is 16 residues long. The junction had 6 bases not matched to a gene; V was cut back by 0 bases and J by 4 bases. From germline, CDR1 is SQVTM and CDR2 ANQGSEA. The CDR3 reads CSVEDGQGSLTGELFF. CDR3 in DNA: TGCAGCGTTGAAGACGGACAGGGGTCCCTCACCGGGGAGCTGTTTTTT.

The CDR3 is CASSLGDRLAKNIQYF. For the CDR3, the DNA is TGTGCCAGCAGCTTGGGGGACAGACTAGCCAAAAACATTCAGTACTTC. The chain is built from TRBV13 and TRBJ2-4, with 7 bases aligning to TRBD1. The CDR3 runs 16 residues. J was trimmed by 0 bases and V by 3 bases; bases with no gene match: 5. Looked up from germline, CDR1 is PRHDT and CDR2 is FYEKMQ (reference sequence).

The chain joins TRBV30 to TRBJ1-1; D might be TRBD1 (6 bases). CDR3 length: 15 residues. V lost 1 base to trimming and J lost 5 bases, with 17 bases between them. The V gene's germline CDR1 is GTSNPN and CDR2 SVGIG (reference sequence). Here the CDR3 DNA reads TGTGCCTGGAGTGCCAGGGGAATATTTGGGACTGAAGCTTTCTTT. As protein: CAWSARGIFGTEAFF.

J is TRBJ1-1 and V is TRBV19; 9 nucleotides line up with TRBD1. The CDR3 totals 15 residues. Unmatched junction bases numbered 12, after V lost 8 bases and J lost 5 bases. The germline CDR1 and CDR2 sequences are LNHDA and SQIVND (reference sequence). The CDR3 nucleotides are TGTGCCAGTCGCCCGGGACAGGGAATAATGACTGAAGCTTTCTTT. This gives the protein CASRPGQGIMTEAFF.

The chain recombines TRBV6-5 with TRBJ1-2; TRBD1 matches 7 bases. Germline CDR1 is MNHEY and CDR2 is SVGAGI. This CDR3 is built from 13 residues. J was trimmed by 8 bases and V by 6 bases; bases with no gene match: 9. The CDR3 DNA reads TGTGCCAGCAGGGAACAGGGGAGGTACGGCTACACCTTC. This sequence encodes CASREQGRYGYTF.

This clone was detected ten times or more. The chain uses TRBV28 and TRBJ2-1; D perhaps matches TRBD1 (6 bases). Germline lookup yields CDR1 MDHEN and CDR2 SYDVKM. With 6 bases removed from V and 4 bases from J, the gap between germline ends came to 10 bases. The CDR3 is 13 amino acids. The CDR3 protein is CASRQGTYNEQFF. The CDR3 region has the DNA TGTGCCAGCAGACAGGGCACATACAATGAGCAGTTCTTC. Drawing the rest from reference TRBV28 and TRBJ2-1, the complete variable domain is DVKVTQSSRYLVKRTGEKVFLECVQDMDHENMFWYRQDPGLGLRLIYFSYDVKMKEKGDIPEGYSVSREKKERFSLILESASTNQTSMYLCASRQGTYNEQFFGPGTRLTVL.

The gene calls are TRBV29-1 and TRBJ1-5; the match to TRBD1 covers 7 bases. CDR1 SQVTM and CDR2 ANQGSEA come from the germline V gene. The V and J ends lost 1 base and 0 bases, in that order; junction bases with no gene match: 12. The CDR3 is 18 amino acids. CDR3 region: CSVEVADRAPYSNQPQHF. DNA of the CDR3: TGCAGCGTTGAAGTGGCTGACAGGGCCCCTTATAGCAATCAGCCCCAGCATTTT. Full variable domain (outside the CDR3, taken from reference TRBV29-1 and TRBJ1-5): SAVISQKPSRDICQRGTSLTIQCQVDSQVTMMFWYRQQPGQSLTLIATANQGSEATYESGFVIDKFPISRPNLTFSTLTVSNMSPEDSSIYLCSVEVADRAPYSNQPQHFGDGTRLSIL.

This clone has a single count. The rearrangement uses TRBV7-2 and TRBJ2-2; D is unclear. Germline assignment: CDR1 SGHTA and CDR2 FQGNSA. The V end was cut by 3 bases, the J end by 7 bases, with 9 bases between. This CDR3 comprises 13 residues. The DNA of the CDR3 is TGTGCCAGCAGCTTTGGGTATAACGGGGAGCTGTTTTTT. This encodes CASSFGYNGELFF.

The chain recombines TRBV30 with TRBJ2-3; D possibly corresponds to TRBD2 (6 bases). Trimming took off 1 base at V and 2 bases at J, with 10 bases between the two ends. Germline values: CDR1 GTSNPN, CDR2 SVGIG (reference sequence). This CDR3 has 14 residues. CDR3: CAWSDGTYTDTQYF. The CDR3 DNA reads as TGTGCCTGGAGTGACGGGACTTACACAGATACGCAGTATTTT.

The chain links TRBV25-1 to TRBJ2-5; TRBD2 is a possible D gene (6 bases). Per the germline V gene, CDR1 is MGHDK and CDR2 is SYGVNS. Trimming removed 11 bases from V and 7 bases from J, with 14 bases in between. The CDR3 sequence is 11 residues long. The CDR3 DNA reads as TGTGCCGCGGGGAGTTTTGGGACCCAGTACTTC. Translated: CAAGSFGTQYF.

The V gene is TRBV6-5, the J gene TRBJ2-2; D ambiguous. The germline V gene has CDR1 MNHEY and CDR2 SVGAGI. The CDR3 is made up of 12 amino acids. The V gene lost 2 bases and the J gene lost 5 bases, with 3 bases spanning the gap. The CDR3 DNA follows: TGTGCCAGCAGTTACGGGACCGGGGAGCTGTTTTTT. Amino acid sequence: CASSYGTGELFF.

This clone was detected many times. The chain combines TRBV4-3 with TRBJ2-7; D uncertain. V lost 0 bases and J 0 bases, leaving 9 bases between the germline ends. The CDR3 is 15 residues long. Germline lookup yields CDR1 LGHNA and CDR2 YSLEER. The CDR3 DNA reads TGCGCCAGCAGCCAAGATTCGGTCCCCTCCTACGAGCAGTACTTC. The encoded protein is CASSQDSVPSYEQYF.

This clone appeared a few times. This rearrangement joins TRBV29-1 to TRBJ2-5; D is perhaps TRBD1 or TRBD2 (5 bases each). The DNA end lines up better with TRBJ2-7; the J call may be wrong. This CDR3 has 11 amino acids. The germline gives CDR1 SQVTM, CDR2 ANQGSEA. The CDR3, as DNA: TGCAGCGTTGAGGGGGCCTACGAGCAGTACTTC. This sequence encodes CSVEGAYEQYF.

This clone came up a few times. The chain carries TRBV29-1 and TRBJ2-7, with unresolved D. The CDR3 runs 13 residues. Germline CDR1 reads SQVTM; CDR2 reads ANQGSEA. Between the trimmed V and J ends, which lost 8 bases and 3 bases, there was a span of 17 bases. CDR3 DNA sequence: TGCAGCTGCCGGACCATTCTAGGCTACGAGCAGTACTTC. This encodes CSCRTILGYEQYF.

The genes are TRBV30 and TRBJ2-2; 8 nucleotides align to TRBD2. Looked up from germline, CDR1 is GTSNPN and CDR2 is SVGIG (reference sequence). The CDR3 covers 14 residues. V lost 3 bases, J lost 2 bases, and 2 bases stayed unmatched. CDR3 sequence reads: CAWRSGGNTGELFF. The CDR3 DNA reads TGTGCCTGGAGGAGCGGGGGAAACACCGGGGAGCTGTTTTTT.

The rearrangement uses TRBV29-1 and TRBJ2-7; D might be TRBD2 (5 bases). This CDR3 is built from 14 residues. V was trimmed by 6 bases and J by 4 bases, leaving 19 bases between them. CDR1 and CDR2 (germline): SQVTM, ANQGSEA. CDR3 sequence reads: CSVRRTLFSYEQYF. As DNA, the CDR3 is TGCAGCGTGCGCCGGACTTTATTTTCATACGAGCAGTACTTC.

This clone came up a few times. Other DNA sequences from this sample encode an identical CDR3 as well. This sequence joins TRBV9 and TRBJ2-3; D uncertain. The CDR3 runs to 13 residues. The V gene lost 0 bases and the J gene lost 0 bases, with 2 bases spanning the gap. The V gene's germline CDR1 is SGDLS and CDR2 YYNGEE. The CDR3 DNA sequence: TGTGCCAGCAGCGTAGATAGCACAGATACGCAGTATTTT. Translating gives CASSVDSTDTQYF. The whole variable domain, remainder taken from reference TRBV9 and TRBJ2-3, is DSGVTQTPKHLITATGQRVTLRCSPRSGDLSVYWYQQSLDQGLQFLIQYYNGEERAKGNILERFSAQQFPDLHSELNLSSLELGDSALYFCASSVDSTDTQYFGPGTRLTVL.